Sequencing of this T cell receptor (beta chain) was carried out in a study of blood T cell repertoires in COVID-19. For the study at large: COVID-19 samples, acute and convalescent, were from the United States, Italy and Spain.

This clone occurred a few times. The same CDR3 can be traced to other DNA sequences in this sample. The CDR3 totals 13 residues. V was pared by 1 base and J by 0 bases, with 3 bases between. Germline V gene sequence: CDR1 LNHDA, CDR2 SQIVND (reference sequence). Profiling relied on immunoSEQ multiplex PCR, and the TCRdb table lists in-frame clones only, not all of them. The repertoire includes about 270,000 clones, approximately 90% of them detected once, and around 2.8% sits in the top ten. The TCR originated in a man aged 40-55 years who had been exposed to COVID-19. The sample taken for sequencing was PBMCs or T cells enriched from blood (not recorded which). V and J are TRBV19 and TRBJ1-1, with D hard to call. This CDR3 is CASSIALNTEAFF. The CDR3 DNA is TGTGCCAGTAGTATAGCCTTGAACACTGAAGCTTTCTTT.